The clone carrying this T cell receptor (beta chain) appeared many times. Antigen specificity is unknown. The sample originates from a study of identical twins. Study observations and caveats: Zero-insertion analyses might be partly confounded by invariant T cells like MAIT and iNKT. Models underestimated how often monozygotic twins shared out-of-frame TCR alpha.

TCRdb called the 5' RACE reads again in MiXCR, with one record for every CDR3 protein. The sample has roughly 350,000 distinct CDR3 sequences; 9% are singletons. The sample taken for sequencing was naive T cells sorted from blood. The receptor comes from a woman aged 50 to 60 in good health.

The DNA of the CDR3 is TGTGCCAGCAGTTTTCAGGGCCATCAGCCCCAGCATTTT. As protein: CASSFQGHQPQHF. This chain uses TRBV12-3 or TRBV12-4 with TRBJ1-5, with a weak D call TRBD1 (5 bases). The length of the CDR3 is 13 residues. Trimming took 3 bases from V and 5 from J, leaving 8 bases between them.